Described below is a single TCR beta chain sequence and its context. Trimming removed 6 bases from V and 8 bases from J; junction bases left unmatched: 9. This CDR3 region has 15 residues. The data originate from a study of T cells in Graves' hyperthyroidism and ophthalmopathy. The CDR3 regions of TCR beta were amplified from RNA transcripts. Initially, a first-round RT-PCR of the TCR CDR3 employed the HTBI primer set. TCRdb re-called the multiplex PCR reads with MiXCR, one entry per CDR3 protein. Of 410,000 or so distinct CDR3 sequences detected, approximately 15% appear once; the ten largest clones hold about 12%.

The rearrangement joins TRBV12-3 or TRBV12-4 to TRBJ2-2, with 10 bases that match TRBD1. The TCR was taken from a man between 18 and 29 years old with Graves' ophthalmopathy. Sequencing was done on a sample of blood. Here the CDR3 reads CASSPVWDRGGELFF. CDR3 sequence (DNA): TGTGCCAGCAGCCCAGTTTGGGACAGGGGAGGGGAGCTGTTTTTT.